Presented here are 6 T cell receptor beta chains from one specimen sequenced in a study of regulatory T cells in long-lasting Graves disease. To make TCR beta libraries, researchers used iRepertoire HTBI primers and Arm-PCR of CDR3 regions. TCRdb reprocessed the multiplex PCR reads with MiXCR, giving one entry per CDR3 protein. This table has roughly 560,000 distinct CDR3 sequences, 16% appearing once. Time point of the sample: newly diagnosed GD, antithyroid drugs for less than 3 months. Preparation of the TCR library used RNA extracted from PBMCs. Separately, the same data were catalogued under a study of T cells in Graves' hyperthyroidism and ophthalmopathy.

Here the sequenced sample was peripheral blood mononuclear cells (PBMCs), taken at new diagnosis, from a patient treated with antithyroid drugs. The receptors shown here come from a woman aged 35 to 59 with Graves disease.

The chain joins TRBV10-3 to TRBJ1-2; no clear D. This CDR3 comprises 17 residues. Germline V gives CDR1 ENHRY, CDR2 SYGVKD. Trimming stripped 0 bases from V and 0 bases from J, with 14 bases between. CDR3 coding DNA: TGTGCCATCAGTGAGTCGACTACAGTCTGGCCTAACTATGGCTACACCTTC. Its translation: CAISESTTVWPNYGYTF.

This clonotype came up many times. The chain carries TRBV2 and TRBJ1-2; D not certain. Germline loops: CDR1 SNHLY, CDR2 FYNNEI. The CDR3 contains 15 residues. V gave up 6 bases and J gave up 0 bases, with 14 bases separating them. For the CDR3, the DNA is TGTGCCAGCAGCCTCGTACTCAGTGCTAACTATGGCTACACCTTC. It specifies CASSLVLSANYGYTF.

The rearrangement joins TRBV7-2 to TRBJ2-1, with D possibly matching TRBD2 (5 bases). Germline CDR1 is SGHTA and CDR2 is FQGNSA. The CDR3 is 14 residues long. V was trimmed by 4 bases and J by 9 bases, leaving 16 bases between them. CDR3 bases: TGTGCCAGCAGCTCCTGGACTGGATTTTCTGAGCAGTTCTTC. Amino acid sequence: CASSSWTGFSEQFF.

There are many counts of this clonotype. The rearrangement uses TRBV12-3 or TRBV12-4 and TRBJ1-1, with a weak D call TRBD1 (5 bases). Trimming left V 4 bases short and J 1 base short, with 10 bases between. CDR3 length equals 14 residues. CDR3: CASSYFQGNTEAFF. The CDR3 region has the DNA TGTGCCAGCAGTTACTTTCAGGGGAACACTGAAGCTTTCTTT.

This clonotype was detected only a few times. This sequence joins TRBV6-5 and TRBJ1-5; 8 bases agree with TRBD1. The CDR3 spans 20 residues. Germline V gives CDR1 MNHEY, CDR2 SVGAGI. The V segment lost 2 bases and the J segment 6 bases; nucleotides outside the gene matches: 21. CDR3 DNA sequence: TGTGCCAGCAGTTACCGCATATTCTCGGACAGGGAAGAAAGAGGTCAGCCCCAGCATTTT. Its translation: CASSYRIFSDREERGQPQHF.

The chain links TRBV7-9 to TRBJ1-1, with D possibly being TRBD1 (6 bases). The length of the CDR3 is 15 residues. Germline assignment: CDR1 SEHNR and CDR2 FQNEAQ (reference sequence). Trimming cost V 5 bases and J 5 bases, with 18 bases left between them. The CDR3 loop reads CASSPVTGAGTEAFF. DNA for the CDR3: TGTGCCAGCAGCCCCGTGACAGGCGCGGGAACTGAAGCTTTCTTT.